This T cell receptor (beta chain) was found in a study of T cells in Graves' hyperthyroidism and ophthalmopathy. Findings and caveats of the study: A model of 13 V-J features distinguished ophthalmopathy from stable hyperthyroidism.

This clonotype was counted between two and nine times. Its antigen is undetermined. TCR beta CDR3 regions were amplified from RNA. Using the HTBI primer set, a first-round RT-PCR was run on the TCR CDR3. TCRdb called the multiplex PCR reads again in MiXCR, with one record for every CDR3 protein. The sample includes around 620,000 distinct CDR3 sequences, 13% to 15% seen only once; the top ten take 6.5% to 9%. Ophthalmopathy patients all had a Clinical Activity Score of at least 3, a NOSPECS grade of at least 4 and disease under 3 months old. The junction had 5 bases not matched to a gene; V was cut back by 5 bases and J by 3 bases. The CDR3 spans 15 residues. The germline gives CDR1 MNHEY, CDR2 SMNVEV (reference sequence).

This TCR derives from a woman under 30 with Graves' ophthalmopathy. The chain has TRBV27 and TRBJ1-1, with 11 bases lining up with TRBD1. The sequenced sample was blood. Here the CDR3 reads CASSIGTGGYTEAFF. In DNA form, the CDR3 reads TGTGCCAGCAGTATCGGGACAGGGGGGTACACTGAAGCTTTCTTT.